One TCR beta chain is described in this entry. This sample is part of a study of blood T cell repertoires in COVID-19. Clones were sequenced by immunoSEQ multiplex PCR, and TCRdb holds only the in-frame ones, with some missing. The table has some 160,000 clones, around 77% seen once; the top ten hold approximately 6.2%. The V gene lost 5 bases and the J gene lost 4 bases, with 14 bases spanning the gap. CDR3 size: 14 residues. Germline assignment: CDR1 PRHDT and CDR2 FYEKMQ (reference sequence). The sequence was obtained from a man in his 70s with active or convalescent COVID-19. This chain connects TRBV13 to TRBJ1-1, with a tentative D call TRBD1 (5 bases). Sequencing used peripheral blood. The CDR3, as DNA: TGTGCCAGCAGCCGGAGGGGCGCTACCACTGAAGCTTTCTTT. Its protein product is CASSRRGATTEAFF.